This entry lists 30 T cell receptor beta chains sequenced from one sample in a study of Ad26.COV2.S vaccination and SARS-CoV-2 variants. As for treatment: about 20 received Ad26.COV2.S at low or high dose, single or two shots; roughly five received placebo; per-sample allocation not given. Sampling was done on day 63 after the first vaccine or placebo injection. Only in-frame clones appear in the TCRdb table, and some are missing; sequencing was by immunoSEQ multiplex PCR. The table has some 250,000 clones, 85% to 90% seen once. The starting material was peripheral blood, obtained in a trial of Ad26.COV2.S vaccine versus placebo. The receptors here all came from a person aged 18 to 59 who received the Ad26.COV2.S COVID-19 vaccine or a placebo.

In DNA, the CDR3 is TGTGCCAGTACCAGACGGGGGGTGAACACTGAAGCTTTCTTT. This encodes CASTRRGVNTEAFF. V gene TRBV19 combines with J gene TRBJ1-1; weak D call: TRBD1 (5 bases). The CDR3 loop spans 14 amino acids. V was trimmed by 7 bases and J by 0 bases, leaving 12 bases between them. Germline CDR1 reads LNHDA; CDR2 reads SQIVND (reference sequence). The variable domain in full, completed from reference TRBV19 and TRBJ1-1, reads DGGITQSPKYLFRKEGQNVTLSCEQNLNHDAMYWYRQDPGQGLRLIYYSQIVNDFQKGDIAEGYSVSREKKESFPLTVTSAQKNPTAFYLCASTRRGVNTEAFFGQGTRLTVV.

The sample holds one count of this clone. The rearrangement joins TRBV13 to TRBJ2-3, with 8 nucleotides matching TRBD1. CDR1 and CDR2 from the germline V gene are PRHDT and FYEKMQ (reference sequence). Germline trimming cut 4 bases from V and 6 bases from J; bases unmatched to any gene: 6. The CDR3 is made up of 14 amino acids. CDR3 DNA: TGTGCCAGCAGCTCAAGACAGGGGCGGGATACGCAGTATTTT. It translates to CASSSRQGRDTQYF.

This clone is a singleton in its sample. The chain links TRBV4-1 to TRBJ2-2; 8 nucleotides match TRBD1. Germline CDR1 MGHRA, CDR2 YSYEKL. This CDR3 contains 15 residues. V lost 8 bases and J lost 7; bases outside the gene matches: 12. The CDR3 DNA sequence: TGCGCCAGCGGGGCCGCGGACAGGGTTGTCGGGGAGCTGTTTTTT. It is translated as CASGAADRVVGELFF.

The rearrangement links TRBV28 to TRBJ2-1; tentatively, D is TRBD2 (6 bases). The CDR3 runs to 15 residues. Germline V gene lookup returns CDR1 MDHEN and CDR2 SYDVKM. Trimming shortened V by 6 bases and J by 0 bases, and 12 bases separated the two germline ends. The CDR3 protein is CASRGGMVSYNEQFF. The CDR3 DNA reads TGTGCCAGCAGGGGGGGAATGGTCTCCTACAATGAGCAGTTCTTC.

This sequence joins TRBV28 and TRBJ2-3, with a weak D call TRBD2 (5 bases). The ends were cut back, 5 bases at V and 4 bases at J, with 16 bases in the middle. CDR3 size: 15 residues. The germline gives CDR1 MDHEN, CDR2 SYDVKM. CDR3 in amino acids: CASSPPTSFPDTQYF. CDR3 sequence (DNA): TGTGCCAGCAGTCCCCCCACTAGTTTCCCAGATACGCAGTATTTT.

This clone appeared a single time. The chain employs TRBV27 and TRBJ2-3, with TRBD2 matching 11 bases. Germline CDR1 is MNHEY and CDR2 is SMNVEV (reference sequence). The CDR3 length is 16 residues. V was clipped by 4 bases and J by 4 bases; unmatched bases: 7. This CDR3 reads CASSSGLAAVSDTQYF. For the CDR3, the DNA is TGTGCCAGCAGTTCGGGACTAGCGGCCGTCTCAGATACGCAGTATTTT.

CDR3 sequence (DNA): TGTGCCAGTAGTACCCGGGACAGGGCCTACGAGCAGTACTTC. The encoded protein is CASSTRDRAYEQYF. The V gene is TRBV19, the J gene TRBJ2-7; 9 bases agree with TRBD1. Looked up from germline, CDR1 is LNHDA and CDR2 is SQIVND (reference sequence). V gave up 4 bases and J gave up 2 bases; unmatched junction bases: 3. CDR3 length: 14 residues.

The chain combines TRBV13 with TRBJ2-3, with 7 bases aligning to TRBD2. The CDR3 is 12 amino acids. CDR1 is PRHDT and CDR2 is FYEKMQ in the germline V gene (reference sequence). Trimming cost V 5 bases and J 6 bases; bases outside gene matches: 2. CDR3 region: CASSRAGDTQYF. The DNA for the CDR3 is TGTGCCAGCAGCCGAGCGGGGGATACGCAGTATTTT.

CDR3 amino acids: CASSLTGGSSYEQYF. The CDR3 DNA reads as TGTGCCAGCAGCTTGACAGGCGGGAGCTCCTACGAGCAGTACTTC. The chain is built from TRBV5-4 and TRBJ2-7, with 7 nucleotides matching TRBD2. Germline CDR1 is SGHNT and CDR2 is YYREEE (reference sequence). The V gene end was trimmed by 1 base and the J gene end by 0 bases; junction bases not matched to a gene: 4. The length of the CDR3 is 15 residues. Looking up the rest from reference TRBV5-4 and TRBJ2-7 gives the full variable domain: ETGVTQSPTHLIKTRGQQVTLRCSSQSGHNTVSWYQQALGQGPQFIFQYYREEENGRGNFPPRFSGLQFPNYSSELNVNALELDDSALYLCASSLTGGSSYEQYFGPGTRLTVT.

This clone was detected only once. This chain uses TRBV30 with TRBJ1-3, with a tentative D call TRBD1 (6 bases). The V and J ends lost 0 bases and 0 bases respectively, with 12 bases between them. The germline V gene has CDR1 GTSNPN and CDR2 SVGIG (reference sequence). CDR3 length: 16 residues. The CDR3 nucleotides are TGTGCCTGGAGTGTGAGGACAGTCAACTCTGGAAACACCATATATTTT. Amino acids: CAWSVRTVNSGNTIYF. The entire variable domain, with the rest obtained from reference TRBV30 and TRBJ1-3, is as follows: SQTIHQWPATLVQPVGSPLSLECTVEGTSNPNLYWYRQAAGRGLQLLFYSVGIGQISSEVPQNLSASRPQDRQFILSSKKLLLSDSGFYLCAWSVRTVNSGNTIYFGEGSWLTVV.

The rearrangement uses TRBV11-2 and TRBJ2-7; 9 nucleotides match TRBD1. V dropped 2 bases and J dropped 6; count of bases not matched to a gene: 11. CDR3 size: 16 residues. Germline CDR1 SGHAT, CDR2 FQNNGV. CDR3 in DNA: TGTGCCAGCAGCTTATCCCTCAGGTGGACAGGGGCCGAGCAGTACTTC. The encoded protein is CASSLSLRWTGAEQYF.

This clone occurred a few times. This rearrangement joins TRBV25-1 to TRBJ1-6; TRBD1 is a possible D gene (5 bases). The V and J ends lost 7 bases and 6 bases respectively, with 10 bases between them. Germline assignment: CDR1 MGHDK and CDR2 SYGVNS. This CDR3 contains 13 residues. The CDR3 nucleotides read TGTGCCAGCACCCGGGGCCTTAATTCACCCCTCCACTTT. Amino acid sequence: CASTRGLNSPLHF. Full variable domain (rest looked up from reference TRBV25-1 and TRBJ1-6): EADIYQTPRYLVIGTGKKITLECSQTMGHDKMYWYQQDPGMELHLIHYSYGVNSTEKGDLSSESTVSRIRTEHFPLTLESARPSHTSQYLCASTRGLNSPLHFGNGTRLTVT.

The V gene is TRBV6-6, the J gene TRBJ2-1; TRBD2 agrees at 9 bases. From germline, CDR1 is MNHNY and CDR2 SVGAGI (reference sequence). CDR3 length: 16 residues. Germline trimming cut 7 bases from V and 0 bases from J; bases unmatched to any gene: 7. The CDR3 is CASIPLLAGSYNEQFF. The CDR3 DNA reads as TGTGCCAGCATTCCTCTACTAGCGGGCTCCTACAATGAGCAGTTCTTC.

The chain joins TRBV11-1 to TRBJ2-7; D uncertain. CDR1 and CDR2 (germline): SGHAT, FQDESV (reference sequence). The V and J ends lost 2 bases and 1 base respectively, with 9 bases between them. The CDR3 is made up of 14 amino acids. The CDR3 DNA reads TGTGCCAGCAGCTTAACAGTACCATCCTACGAGCAGTACTTC. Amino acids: CASSLTVPSYEQYF.

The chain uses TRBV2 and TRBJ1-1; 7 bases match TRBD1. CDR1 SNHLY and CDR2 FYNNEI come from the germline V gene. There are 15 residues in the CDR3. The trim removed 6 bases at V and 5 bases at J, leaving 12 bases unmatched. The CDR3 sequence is CASSGQVATRTEAFF. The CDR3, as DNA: TGTGCCAGCAGCGGACAGGTAGCGACGAGGACTGAAGCTTTCTTT.

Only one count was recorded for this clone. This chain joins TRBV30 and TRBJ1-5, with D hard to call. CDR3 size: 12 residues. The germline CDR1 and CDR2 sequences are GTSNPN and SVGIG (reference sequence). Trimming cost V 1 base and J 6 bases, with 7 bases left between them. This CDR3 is CAWSDFGQPQHF. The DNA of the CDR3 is TGTGCCTGGAGTGATTTCGGTCAGCCCCAGCATTTT. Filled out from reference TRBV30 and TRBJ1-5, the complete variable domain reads SQTIHQWPATLVQPVGSPLSLECTVEGTSNPNLYWYRQAAGRGLQLLFYSVGIGQISSEVPQNLSASRPQDRQFILSSKKLLLSDSGFYLCAWSDFGQPQHFGDGTRLSIL.

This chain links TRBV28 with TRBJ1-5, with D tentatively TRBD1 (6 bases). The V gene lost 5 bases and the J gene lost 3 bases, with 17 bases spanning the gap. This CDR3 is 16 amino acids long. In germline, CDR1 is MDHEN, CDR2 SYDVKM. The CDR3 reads CASSRSGAGNNQPQHF. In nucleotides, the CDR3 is TGTGCCAGCAGTCGTTCGGGGGCAGGGAACAATCAGCCCCAGCATTTT.

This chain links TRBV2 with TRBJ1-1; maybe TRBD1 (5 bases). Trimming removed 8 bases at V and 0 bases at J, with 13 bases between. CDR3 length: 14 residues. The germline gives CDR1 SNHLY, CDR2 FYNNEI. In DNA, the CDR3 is TGTGCCAGCTCCCCGGACATTCTGAACACTGAAGCTTTCTTT. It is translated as CASSPDILNTEAFF. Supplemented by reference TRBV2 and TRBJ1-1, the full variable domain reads EPEVTQTPSHQVTQMGQEVILRCVPISNHLYFYWYRQILGQKVEFLVSFYNNEISEKSEIFDDQFSVERPDGSNFTLKIRSTKLEDSAMYFCASSPDILNTEAFFGQGTRLTVV.

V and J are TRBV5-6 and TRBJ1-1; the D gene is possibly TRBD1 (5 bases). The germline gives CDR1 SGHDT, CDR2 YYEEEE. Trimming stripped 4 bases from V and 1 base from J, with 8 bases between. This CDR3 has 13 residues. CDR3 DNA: TGTGCCAGCAGCCAGGGACCGAACACTGAAGCTTTCTTT. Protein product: CASSQGPNTEAFF.

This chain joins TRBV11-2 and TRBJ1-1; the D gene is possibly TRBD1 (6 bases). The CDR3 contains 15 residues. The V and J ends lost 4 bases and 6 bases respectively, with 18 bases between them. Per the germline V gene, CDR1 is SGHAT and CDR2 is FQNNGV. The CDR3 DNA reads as TGTGCCAGCAGCTCGACTACAGGGTATATGGCTGAAGCTTTCTTT. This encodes CASSSTTGYMAEAFF.

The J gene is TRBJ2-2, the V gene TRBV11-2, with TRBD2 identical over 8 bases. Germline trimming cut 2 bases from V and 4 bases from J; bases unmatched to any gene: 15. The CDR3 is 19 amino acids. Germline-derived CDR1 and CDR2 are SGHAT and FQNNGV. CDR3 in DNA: TGTGCCAGCAGCTTACGATTCGGCGGCGGGAGGTTTGGCACCGGGGAGCTGTTTTTT. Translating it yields CASSLRFGGGRFGTGELFF.

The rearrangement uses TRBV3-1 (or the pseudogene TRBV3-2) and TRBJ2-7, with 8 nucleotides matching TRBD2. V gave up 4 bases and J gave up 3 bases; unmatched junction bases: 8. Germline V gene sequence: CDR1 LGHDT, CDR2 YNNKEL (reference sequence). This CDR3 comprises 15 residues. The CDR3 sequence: CASSPQLAAVYEQYF. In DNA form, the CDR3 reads TGTGCCAGCAGCCCCCAACTAGCGGCTGTCTACGAGCAGTACTTC.

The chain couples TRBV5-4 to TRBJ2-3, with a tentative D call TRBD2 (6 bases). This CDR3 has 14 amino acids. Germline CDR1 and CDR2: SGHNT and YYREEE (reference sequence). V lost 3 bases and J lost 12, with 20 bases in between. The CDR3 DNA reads TGTGCCAGCAGCTATGGGGGACTTGGAATCTTACAGTATTTT. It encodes CASSYGGLGILQYF.

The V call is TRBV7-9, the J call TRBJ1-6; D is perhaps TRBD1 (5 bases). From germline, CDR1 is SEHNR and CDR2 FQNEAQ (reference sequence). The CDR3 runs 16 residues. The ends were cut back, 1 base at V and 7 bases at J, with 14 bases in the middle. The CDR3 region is CASSLGPSGLNSPLHF. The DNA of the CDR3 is TGTGCCAGCAGCTTAGGCCCGTCAGGGCTGAATTCACCCCTCCACTTT.

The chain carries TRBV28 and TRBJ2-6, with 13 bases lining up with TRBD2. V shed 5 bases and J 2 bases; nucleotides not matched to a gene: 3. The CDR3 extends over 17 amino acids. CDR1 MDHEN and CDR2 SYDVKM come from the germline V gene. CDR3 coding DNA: TGTGCCAGCAGTGACACTAGCGGGGGGGCTGGGGCCAACGTCCTGACTTTC. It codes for CASSDTSGGAGANVLTF.

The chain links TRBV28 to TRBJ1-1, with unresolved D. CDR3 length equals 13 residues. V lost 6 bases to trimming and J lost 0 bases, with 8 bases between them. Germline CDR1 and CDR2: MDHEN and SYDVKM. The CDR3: CASSPVMNTEAFF. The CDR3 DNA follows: TGTGCCAGCAGCCCGGTGATGAACACTGAAGCTTTCTTT. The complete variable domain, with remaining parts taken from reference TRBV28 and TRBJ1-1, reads DVKVTQSSRYLVKRTGEKVFLECVQDMDHENMFWYRQDPGLGLRLIYFSYDVKMKEKGDIPEGYSVSREKKERFSLILESASTNQTSMYLCASSPVMNTEAFFGQGTRLTVV.

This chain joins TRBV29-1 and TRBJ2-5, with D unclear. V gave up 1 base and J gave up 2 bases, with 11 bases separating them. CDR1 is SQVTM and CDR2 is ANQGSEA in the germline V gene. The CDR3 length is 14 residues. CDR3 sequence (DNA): TGCAGCGTTGAAGTCTTGGCAGATCAAGAGACCCAGTACTTC. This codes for CSVEVLADQETQYF.

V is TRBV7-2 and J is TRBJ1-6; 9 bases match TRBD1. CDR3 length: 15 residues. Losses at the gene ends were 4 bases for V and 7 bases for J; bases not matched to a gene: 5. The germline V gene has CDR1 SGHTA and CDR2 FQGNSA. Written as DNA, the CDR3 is TGTGCCAGCAGCTCAGGGACAGGGAGAAATTCACCCCTCCACTTT. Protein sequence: CASSSGTGRNSPLHF.

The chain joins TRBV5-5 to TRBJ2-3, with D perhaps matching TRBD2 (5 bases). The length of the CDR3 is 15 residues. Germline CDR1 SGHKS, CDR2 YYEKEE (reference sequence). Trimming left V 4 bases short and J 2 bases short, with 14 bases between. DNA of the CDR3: TGTGCCAGCAGCCCCGGCGGGTACTCCACAGATACGCAGTATTTT. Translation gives CASSPGGYSTDTQYF.

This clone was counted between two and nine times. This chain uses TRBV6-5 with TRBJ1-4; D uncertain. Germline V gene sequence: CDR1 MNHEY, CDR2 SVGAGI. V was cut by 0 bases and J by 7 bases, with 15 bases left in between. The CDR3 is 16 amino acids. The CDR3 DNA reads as TGTGCCAGCAGTTACTCGAATTGGGTGAAAGGTGAAAAACTGTTTTTT. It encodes CASSYSNWVKGEKLFF.